A selection of T cell receptor beta chains follows, all from one sample in a study of T-cell memory formation after mild COVID-19. TCRdb itself ran the 5' RACE reads through MiXCR, one entry per CDR3 protein. The data contain some 490,000 distinct CDR3 sequences, roughly 18% of them seen just once; the ten biggest clones take up approximately 13%. Material: PBMCs or a T cell subset sorted from them (not recorded which). The receptors here all came from an adult woman who had mild COVID-19 (a few samples of this study predate the infection). Cell type and time point are not known. CDR3s include the opening cysteine and the closing phenylalanine or tryptophan. A D gene is named only where the DNA matches it firmly. Clone size is given for some rows only: seen once, a few or many times, or a class if the clone is expanded.

abundance | d_gene | j_gene | v_gene | CDR3aa | CDR3nt
many | - | TRBJ2-5 | TRBV7-2 | CASKGRGGQETQYF | TGTGCCAGCAAAGGGAGGGGGGGCCAAGAGACCCAGTACTTC
- | - | TRBJ2-2 | TRBV24-1 | CATSDLQEPGGELFF | TGTGCCACCAGTGATTTACAGGAACCAGGCGGGGAGCTGTTTTTT
- | - | TRBJ2-3 | TRBV11-2 | CASSFDPPTQYF | TGTGCCAGCAGCTTCGACCCCCCCACGCAGTATTTT
- | TRBD2 | TRBJ2-5 | TRBV11-2 | CASSLVPVLAGVKQETQYF | TGTGCCAGCAGCTTAGTCCCAGTACTAGCGGGGGTGAAGCAAGAGACCCAGTACTTC
few | - | TRBJ1-5 | TRBV2 | CASSRDTRGQPQHF | TGTGCCAGCAGCAGGGACACCCGCGGTCAGCCCCAGCATTTT
- | TRBD2 | TRBJ2-3 | TRBV7-9 | CASSVGGGPSTDTQYF | TGTGCCAGCAGCGTCGGGGGAGGGCCGAGCACAGATACGCAGTATTTT
- | - | TRBJ1-1 | TRBV7-8 | CASSPRQALGAFF | TGTGCCAGCAGCCCGAGACAGGCCCTTGGGGCTTTCTTT
few | TRBD2 | TRBJ2-3 | TRBV12-3/TRBV12-4 | CASSLARGRTDTQYF | TGTGCCAGCAGTTTAGCGCGGGGGAGGACAGATACGCAGTATTTT
- | - | TRBJ1-3 | TRBV6-5 | CASSYGGSSGNTIYF | TGTGCCAGCAGTTACGGAGGCAGCTCTGGAAACACCATATATTTT
- | TRBD2 | TRBJ2-7 | TRBV20-1 | CSARDLSGGSYEQYF | TGCAGTGCTAGAGATTTATCGGGGGGCTCCTACGAGCAGTACTTC
- | - | TRBJ2-1 | TRBV3-1 | CASSQDWGTYNEQFF | TGTGCCAGCAGCCAAGATTGGGGGACCTACAATGAGCAGTTCTTC
few | TRBD2 | TRBJ2-3 | TRBV7-6 | CASSHRTSGSTDTQYF | TGTGCCAGCAGCCACCGGACTAGCGGGAGCACAGATACGCAGTATTTT
- | TRBD1 | TRBJ2-6 | TRBV25-1 | CASQPIGQVGANVLTF | TGTGCCAGCCAACCAATCGGACAGGTTGGGGCCAACGTCCTGACTTTC
few | TRBD2 | TRBJ2-1 | TRBV4-1 | CASSRNLAGGSNNEQFF | TGCGCCAGCAGCCGGAACTTAGCGGGGGGGTCTAACAATGAGCAGTTCTTC
few | - | TRBJ1-3 | TRBV25-1 | CASSDSIGTIYF | TGTGCCAGCAGTGACTCGATAGGCACCATATATTTT
- | - | TRBJ2-5 | TRBV5-1 | CASSWGRLQETQYF | TGCGCCAGCAGCTGGGGACGACTCCAAGAGACCCAGTACTTC
- | - | TRBJ2-3 | TRBV7-6 | CASSLDRISTDTQYF | TGTGCCAGCAGCCTAGACCGAATTAGCACAGATACGCAGTATTTT
- | - | TRBJ1-1 | TRBV7-3 | CASSSGWSKNTEAFF | TGTGCCAGCAGCTCCGGGTGGAGTAAGAACACTGAAGCTTTCTTT
few | - | TRBJ2-3 | TRBV6-5 | CASSHTRGTDTQYF | TGTGCCAGCAGTCACACCCGCGGCACAGATACGCAGTATTTT
- | - | TRBJ1-1 | TRBV11-2 | CASSLRQLGTTFF | TGTGCCAGCAGCCTTAGACAGCTGGGGACAACTTTCTTT
- | - | TRBJ2-2 | TRBV11-2 | CASSYQRPNTGELFF | TGTGCCAGCAGCTATCAGCGGCCAAACACCGGGGAGCTGTTTTTT
few | - | TRBJ1-1 | TRBV7-9 | CASSLQGLGDTEAFF | TGTGCCAGCAGCTTACAGGGCCTCGGGGACACTGAAGCTTTCTTT
- | - | TRBJ1-1 | TRBV19 | CASIPRRSAAEAFF | TGTGCCAGTATCCCTCGGAGGTCGGCGGCTGAAGCTTTCTTT
- | - | TRBJ1-2 | TRBV5-6 | CASSLGYYGYTF | TGTGCCAGCAGTCTGGGTTATTATGGCTACACCTTC
- | TRBD2 | TRBJ2-4 | TRBV4-1 | CASSHRPDGGDKNIQYF | TGCGCCAGCAGCCATCGCCCGGATGGGGGGGACAAAAACATTCAGTACTTC
few | - | TRBJ2-5 | TRBV4-2 | CASSPQISETQYF | TGTGCCAGCAGCCCCCAGATTTCCGAGACCCAGTACTTC
- | - | TRBJ2-7 | TRBV12-3/TRBV12-4 | CASSFGRAGGSNEQYF | TGTGCCAGCAGTTTTGGTCGGGCAGGGGGGTCCAACGAGCAGTACTTC
few | - | TRBJ2-2 | TRBV5-6 | CASSLWGTNTGELFF | TGTGCCAGCAGCTTGTGGGGCACAAACACCGGGGAGCTGTTTTTT
few | TRBD2 | TRBJ2-7 | TRBV7-9 | CASSFSGNAYEQYF | TGTGCCAGCAGCTTTAGCGGGAACGCCTACGAGCAGTACTTC
- | TRBD1 | TRBJ1-5 | TRBV15 | CATSRSGGRNQPQHF | TGTGCCACCAGCAGGTCAGGGGGGCGCAATCAGCCCCAGCATTTT
- | - | TRBJ2-5 | TRBV5-5 | CASSYLATDILGPGYF | TGTGCCAGCAGCTACCTTGCAACGGACATCCTCGGGCCTGGGTACTTC